The 4 T cell receptor beta chains given below trace back to one sample, sequenced in a study of blood T cells in healthy people across ages. With a J-beta primer mix and a sample-barcoded 5' primer, a second PCR ran roughly 7 to 11 cycles. TCRdb independently ran MiXCR on the 5' RACE reads; one entry per CDR3 protein. The data show 1.5 million to 2 million distinct CDR3 sequences, over 25% seen once. Sequenced input: blood. The receptors originated from a woman aged 25 to 39 in good health.

This clonotype was detected only once. The chain has TRBV2 and TRBJ1-5; 7 nucleotides agree with TRBD1. V dropped 4 bases and J dropped 4; count of bases not matched to a gene: 7. Germline values: CDR1 SNHLY, CDR2 FYNNEI. CDR3 size: 15 residues. The CDR3 is CASSGEDRRNQPQHF. The CDR3 nucleotides read TGTGCCAGCAGTGGGGAGGACAGGAGAAATCAGCCCCAGCATTTT.

This clonotype was picked up a small number of times. The chain is built from TRBV12-5 and TRBJ2-1; 10 bases line up with TRBD2. Trimming took 2 bases from V and 2 from J; bases not matched to a gene: 3. The CDR3 loop spans 16 amino acids. The germline gives CDR1 LGHNT, CDR2 FRNRAP. The CDR3 is CASGLLGTSAYNEQFF. For the CDR3, the DNA is TGTGCTAGTGGTTTGCTTGGGACTAGCGCCTACAATGAGCAGTTCTTC.

This clonotype was picked up a small number of times. The chain combines TRBV11-2 with TRBJ2-5, with TRBD2 matching 14 bases. The CDR3 sequence is 18 residues long. V dropped 2 bases and J dropped 5; count of bases not matched to a gene: 10. From germline, CDR1 is SGHAT and CDR2 FQNNGV. CDR3 region: CASSLRLTSGRAEETQYF. In DNA form, the CDR3 reads TGTGCCAGCAGCTTAAGGCTGACTAGCGGGAGGGCCGAGGAGACCCAGTACTTC. The full variable domain, its missing parts supplied by reference TRBV11-2 and TRBJ2-5, is EAGVAQSPRYKIIEKRQSVAFWCNPISGHATLYWYQQILGQGPKLLIQFQNNGVVDDSQLPKDRFSAERLKGVDSTLKIQPAKLEDSAVYLCASSLRLTSGRAEETQYFGPGTRLLVL.

The CDR3 DNA is TGTGCCAGCAGTTTAGCAAGGGGGCTGATCCATGAGCAGTTCTTC. This gives the protein CASSLARGLIHEQFF. The chain employs TRBV12-3 or TRBV12-4 and TRBJ2-1, with TRBD1 identical over 7 bases. V lost 0 bases and J lost 8; bases outside the gene matches: 7. This CDR3 has 15 amino acids.